These T cell receptor beta chains were read from a single sample in a study of T cell repertoires in cytomegalovirus infection. TCRdb re-derived calls from the reads in MiXCR, one entry per CDR3 protein. Of some 800,000 distinct CDR3 sequences detected, 30% to 35% appear once; the ten largest clones hold 9.5% to 15%. Their target antigens are unknown. The specimen comprised cultured CD8+ T cells from PBMCs, sampled from culture after CMV antigen stimulation. The receptors stem from a human donor in good health (CMV status not recorded). Some clones in this sample may be carry-over from other donors' samples. CDR3s include the opening cysteine and the closing phenylalanine or tryptophan. Each record gives: clone size, V gene, D gene, J gene, CDR3 protein, CDR3 DNA. A D gene is named only where the DNA matches it firmly. Clone size, where shown, is once, few, many, or a class for clones that have expanded.

>few|TRBV7-3|.|TRBJ2-3
CASSNPLGDTQYF
TGTGCCAGCAGCAACCCCCTGGGGGATACGCAGTATTTT
>many|TRBV7-2|TRBD2|TRBJ2-1
CASSASGGYNEQFF
TGTGCCAGCAGCGCTAGCGGGGGGTACAATGAGCAGTTCTTC
>few|TRBV6-2/TRBV6-3|.|TRBJ1-1
CASSYSIGRTEAFF
TGTGCCAGCAGTTACTCAATCGGCCGCACTGAAGCTTTCTTT
>few|TRBV7-6|TRBD1|TRBJ2-3
CATGMGQGFTDTQYF
TGTGCCACAGGCATGGGACAGGGATTCACAGATACGCAGTATTTT
>.|TRBV7-6|TRBD1|TRBJ2-1
CTSSYPGGPEQFF
TGTACCAGCAGCTATCCAGGGGGACCCGAGCAGTTCTTC
>few|TRBV14|.|TRBJ2-1
CASSEAEWPARSEQFF
TGTGCCAGCAGCGAGGCTGAGTGGCCCGCCAGAAGTGAGCAGTTCTTC
>.|TRBV19|.|TRBJ2-5
CASSPLRMQDKETQYF
TGTGCCAGTAGTCCTCTTAGGATGCAGGATAAGGAGACCCAGTACTTC
>few|TRBV12-3/TRBV12-4|TRBD1|TRBJ1-3
CASSFVRQGSGNTIYF
TGTGCCAGCAGTTTTGTACGACAGGGCTCTGGAAACACCATATATTTT
>many|TRBV7-2|.|TRBJ1-4
CASSPSGGANEKLFF
TGTGCCAGCAGCCCCAGTGGGGGGGCAAATGAAAAACTGTTTTTT
>.|TRBV19|.|TRBJ1-2
CASRESSYGYTF
TGTGCCAGTAGGGAGTCTTCCTATGGCTACACCTTC
>once|TRBV28|TRBD1|TRBJ1-3
CASSPRDSWDLTRNTIYF
TGTGCCAGCAGCCCTCGGGACAGCTGGGACTTGACGCGAAACACCATATATTTT
>few|TRBV27|TRBD1|TRBJ1-2
CASSLYRPGGNYGYTF
TGTGCCAGCAGTTTATATCGTCCAGGGGGCAACTATGGCTACACCTTC
>many|TRBV12-3/TRBV12-4|.|TRBJ1-4
CASSFLLSREVSEKLFF
TGTGCCAGCAGTTTTCTTTTATCAAGGGAAGTTTCTGAAAAACTGTTTTTT
>once|TRBV7-9|TRBD1|TRBJ1-1
CASSLLRGQAFF
TGTGCCAGCAGCTTGTTGAGGGGGCAAGCTTTCTTT
>.|TRBV20-1|TRBD1|TRBJ2-1
CSVHPPRTGTRNEQFF
TGCAGTGTTCACCCCCCCAGGACAGGGACTCGGAATGAGCAGTTCTTC
>few|TRBV7-6|TRBD2|TRBJ2-1
CASSPKLAGVRNEQFF
TGTGCCAGCAGCCCAAAACTAGCGGGGGTTCGGAATGAGCAGTTCTTC
>.|TRBV5-5|TRBD1|TRBJ1-1
CASSRTGADTEAFF
TGTGCCAGCAGCCGGACAGGGGCTGACACTGAAGCTTTCTTT
>few|TRBV12-3/TRBV12-4|TRBD1|TRBJ1-2
CASERRGGGDGYTF
TGTGCCAGCGAGAGGAGGGGAGGGGGCGATGGCTACACCTTC
>.|TRBV10-3|.|TRBJ2-1
CAISDPQSESSYNEQFF
TGTGCCATCAGTGATCCCCAATCGGAGAGCTCCTACAATGAGCAGTTCTTC
>.|TRBV19|TRBD1|TRBJ1-5
CASSINRGQNQPQHF
TGTGCCAGTAGTATAAACAGGGGGCAGAATCAGCCCCAGCATTTT
>few|TRBV27|.|TRBJ2-2
CASSSSGWPNTGELFF
TGTGCCAGCAGTTCATCCGGCTGGCCAAACACCGGGGAGCTGTTTTTT
>many|TRBV7-8|.|TRBJ2-1
CASSSPGRHKDEQFF
TGTGCCAGCAGCTCCCCAGGCCGGCACAAGGATGAGCAGTTCTTC
>.|TRBV6-5|.|TRBJ1-4
CASSFTFATNEKLFF
TGTGCCAGCAGTTTCACATTCGCAACTAATGAAAAACTGTTTTTT
>.|TRBV28|.|TRBJ2-1
CASSLRRGIPYNEQFF
TGTGCCAGCAGTTTACGTCGGGGAATACCCTACAATGAGCAGTTCTTC
>.|TRBV5-6|TRBD2|TRBJ2-1
CASSLTSGLAGGAYNEQFF
TGTGCCAGCAGCTTAACTAGCGGACTAGCGGGGGGCGCCTACAATGAGCAGTTCTTC
>.|TRBV7-8|.|TRBJ1-2
CASSLGGLDTLTF
TGTGCCAGCAGCCTGGGGGGGCTGGATACCCTCACCTTC
>.|TRBV18|.|TRBJ1-4
CASSPTAANEKLFF
TGTGCCAGCTCACCGACGGCCGCTAATGAAAAACTGTTTTTT
>few|TRBV7-9|.|TRBJ1-2
CASSLESGQDGYTF
TGTGCCAGCAGCTTAGAATCCGGACAAGATGGCTACACCTTC
>few|TRBV11-2|TRBD1|TRBJ1-1
CASSPRGQGDTEAFF
TGTGCCAGCAGCCCGAGGGGACAGGGGGACACTGAAGCTTTCTTT
>.|TRBV5-4|TRBD1|TRBJ1-2
CASSLASMDRSHYGYTF
TGTGCCAGCAGCTTGGCCTCCATGGACAGGTCCCACTATGGCTACACCTTC
>.|TRBV7-3|.|TRBJ1-1
CASSLRRMIEAFF
TGTGCCAGCAGCTTAAGACGGATGATCGAAGCTTTCTTT
>many|TRBV7-2|.|TRBJ2-3
CASSPPALFTDTQYF
TGTGCCAGCAGCCCACCAGCCCTCTTCACAGATACGCAGTATTTT
>.|TRBV7-9|.|TRBJ2-2
CASSPLTGRGDTGELFF
TGTGCCAGCAGCCCCCTAACGGGTCGAGGCGACACCGGGGAGCTGTTTTTT
>.|TRBV29-1|.|TRBJ1-2
CSVEGQEVTYGYTF
TGCAGCGTTGAGGGGCAGGAAGTGACCTATGGCTACACCTTC
>few|TRBV7-9|TRBD2|TRBJ2-6
CASGLREGGANVLTF
TGTGCCAGCGGACTCAGGGAGGGTGGGGCCAACGTCCTGACTTTC
>.|TRBV6-6|.|TRBJ2-2
CASTPGGGAITGELFF
TGTGCCAGCACCCCTGGGGGGGGCGCAATCACCGGGGAGCTGTTTTTT
>many|TRBV7-9|TRBD1|TRBJ1-6
CASSLAAGGYNSPLHF
TGTGCCAGCAGCTTAGCGGCAGGGGGTTATAATTCACCCCTCCACTTT
>.|TRBV29-1|TRBD2|TRBJ2-2
CSVVSGGARTGELFF
TGCAGCGTTGTAAGCGGGGGGGCCCGCACCGGGGAGCTGTTTTTT
>.|TRBV6-1|.|TRBJ2-7
CASSELGRSYEQYF
TGTGCCAGCAGTGAACTAGGGAGGTCCTACGAGCAGTACTTC
>.|TRBV6-1|TRBD1|TRBJ1-5
CASSGTGWVEPQHF
TGTGCCAGCAGTGGGACAGGGTGGGTTGAGCCCCAGCATTTT
>.|TRBV7-9|.|TRBJ1-2
CASSAIVGYTF
TGTGCCAGCAGCGCTATTGTTGGCTACACCTTC
>.|TRBV27|.|TRBJ1-6
CASRQEDFNSPLHF
TGTGCCAGCAGGCAGGAGGATTTTAATTCACCCCTCCACTTT
>.|TRBV27|.|TRBJ2-5
CASSLLVGGETQYF
TGTGCCAGCAGTTTATTGGTGGGGGGAGAGACCCAGTACTTC
>.|TRBV20-1|.|TRBJ2-7
CSASLGGPYEQYF
TGCAGTGCTAGTCTTGGGGGTCCCTACGAGCAGTACTTC
>.|TRBV24-1|.|TRBJ1-5
CATSSEQNNQPQHF
TGTGCCACCAGTTCGGAACAGAACAATCAGCCCCAGCATTTT
>.|TRBV12-5|TRBD2|TRBJ2-2
CASGFSSAGENTGELFF
TGTGCTAGTGGTTTTTCTTCGGCGGGGGAGAACACCGGGGAGCTGTTTTTT
>few|TRBV29-1|.|TRBJ2-1
CSVAAWGHNEQFF
TGCAGCGTTGCTGCCTGGGGGCACAATGAGCAGTTCTTC
>few|TRBV20-1|TRBD1|TRBJ1-5
CSANGEAGGLPQHF
TGCAGTGCTAATGGCGAGGCAGGGGGATTGCCCCAGCATTTT